This T cell receptor (beta chain) comes out of a study of shared clonotypes between healthy human individuals. TCRdb's copy holds only in-frame clones and misses some; the assay was immunoSEQ multiplex PCR. Here the sample spans approximately 2,300,000 clones, around 90% being singletons. The CDR3 loop spans 14 amino acids. V gave up 1 base and J gave up 8 bases, with 14 bases separating them. Germline CDR1 and CDR2: SGHVS and FQNEAQ. What was sequenced was naive CD4+ T cells from PBMCs. Subset given: CD45RA+ positively selected. The J gene is TRBJ1-2, the V gene TRBV7-8; the D is unclear. The sequence came from a man aged 18 to 29 in good health. Some clones in this sample may be carry-over from other donors' samples. CDR3 sequence: CASSLEAFSPGYTF. The CDR3, as DNA: TGTGCCAGCAGCTTAGAGGCGTTTTCCCCCGGCTACACCTTC.